The rows below give T cell receptor beta chains drawn from one sample of a study of shared clonotypes between healthy human individuals. Data came from immunoSEQ multiplex PCR; TCRdb stores just in-frame clones and leaves some out. The sample contains fewer than 1.8 million clones, around 98.5% of which appear only once. The source material was naive CD4+ T cells sorted from blood. These TCRs come from a man aged 25-45 years in good health. CDR3s include the opening cysteine and the closing phenylalanine or tryptophan. Fields, in order: clone size, J gene, V gene, D gene, CDR3 protein, CDR3 DNA. A D gene is named only where the DNA matches it firmly. Not every row has a clone size; where given, it reads once, few, many or a size class.

.,TRBJ2-7,TRBV13,TRBD2,CASSPPSGRGYEQYF,TGTGCCAGCAGCCCACCTAGCGGGAGGGGGTACGAGCAGTACTTC
once,TRBJ2-1,TRBV9,.,CASSVDGRSGGSYNEQFF,TGTGCCAGCAGCGTAGACGGGAGATCGGGTGGGTCCTACAATGAGCAGTTCTTC
.,TRBJ1-1,TRBV29-1,TRBD1,CSGGQAMNTEAFF,TGCAGCGGGGGACAGGCCATGAACACTGAAGCTTTCTTT
.,TRBJ2-1,TRBV6-4,.,CASSGGIGSTKQFF,TGTGCCAGCAGTGGCGGAATCGGGAGCACAAAGCAGTTCTTC
.,TRBJ2-7,TRBV27,.,CASRGQYASYEQYF,TGTGCCAGCAGAGGACAGTACGCCTCCTACGAGCAGTACTTC
.,TRBJ2-1,TRBV18,TRBD1,CASSPPGTGGPNEQFF,TGTGCCAGCTCACCACCGGGGACAGGGGGTCCAAATGAGCAGTTCTTC
.,TRBJ2-7,TRBV7-9,.,CASSYSGGGEQYF,TGTGCCAGCAGCTATAGTGGGGGCGGTGAGCAGTACTTC
.,TRBJ2-2,TRBV2,.,CASSVATGLVLGELFF,TGTGCCAGCAGTGTTGCCACAGGCCTTGTACTCGGGGAGCTGTTTTTT
.,TRBJ2-1,TRBV9,TRBD2,CASSVVAGGPYNEQFF,TGTGCCAGCAGCGTAGTGGCGGGAGGACCCTACAATGAGCAGTTCTTC
once,TRBJ2-1,TRBV5-1,TRBD2,CASSPGLAGGPGTEQFF,TGCGCCAGCAGCCCCGGACTAGCGGGAGGGCCGGGGACTGAGCAGTTCTTC
.,TRBJ2-3,TRBV7-2,.,CASSLASRLSTDTQYF,TGTGCCAGCAGCTTAGCGAGTAGGTTAAGCACAGATACGCAGTATTTT
.,TRBJ1-1,TRBV29-1,.,CSVEEKRDTEAFF,TGCAGCGTTGAGGAGAAAAGGGACACTGAAGCTTTCTTT
.,TRBJ2-7,TRBV7-2,TRBD1,CASSLGRPGQGRYEQYF,TGTGCCAGCAGCTTGGGGAGACCGGGACAGGGGAGATACGAGCAGTACTTC
.,TRBJ2-5,TRBV18,TRBD2,CASSPRIAGVQETQYF,TGTGCCAGCTCACCAAGAATAGCGGGAGTGCAAGAGACCCAGTACTTC
.,TRBJ2-7,TRBV23-1,.,CASSQSRGTYGSEQYF,TGCGCCAGCAGTCAATCTCGCGGGACTTACGGCTCTGAGCAGTACTTC